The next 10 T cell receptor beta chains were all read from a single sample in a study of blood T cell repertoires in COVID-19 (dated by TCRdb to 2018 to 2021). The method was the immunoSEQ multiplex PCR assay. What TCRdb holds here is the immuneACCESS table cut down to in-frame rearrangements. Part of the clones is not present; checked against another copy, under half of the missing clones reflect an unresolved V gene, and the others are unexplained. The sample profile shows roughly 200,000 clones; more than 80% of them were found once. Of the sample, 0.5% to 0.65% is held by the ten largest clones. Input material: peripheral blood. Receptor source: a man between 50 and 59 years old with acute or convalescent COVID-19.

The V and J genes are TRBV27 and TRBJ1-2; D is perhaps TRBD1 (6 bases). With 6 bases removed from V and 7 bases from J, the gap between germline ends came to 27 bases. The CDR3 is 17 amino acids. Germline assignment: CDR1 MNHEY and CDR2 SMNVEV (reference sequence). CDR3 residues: CASSYTRQASYLSGYTF. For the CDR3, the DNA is TGTGCCAGCAGCTACACCCGACAGGCATCCTATTTATCTGGCTACACCTTC.

The CDR3 bases are TGTGCCAGCAGTTTAACGGAGGGGGGGACAGGGTACAATGAGCAGTTCTTC. Protein product: CASSLTEGGTGYNEQFF. The chain has TRBV27 and TRBJ2-1; the match to TRBD1 covers 9 bases. CDR1 MNHEY and CDR2 SMNVEV come from the germline V gene (reference sequence). Losses at the gene ends were 2 bases for V and 4 bases for J; bases not matched to a gene: 9. CDR3 length: 17 amino acids.

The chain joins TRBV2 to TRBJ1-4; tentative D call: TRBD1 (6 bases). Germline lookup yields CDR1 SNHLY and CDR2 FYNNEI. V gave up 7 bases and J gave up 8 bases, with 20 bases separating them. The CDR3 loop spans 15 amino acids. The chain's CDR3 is CASTETRTASEKLFF. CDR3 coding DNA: TGTGCCAGCACCGAAACCCGGACAGCATCGGAAAAACTGTTTTTT.

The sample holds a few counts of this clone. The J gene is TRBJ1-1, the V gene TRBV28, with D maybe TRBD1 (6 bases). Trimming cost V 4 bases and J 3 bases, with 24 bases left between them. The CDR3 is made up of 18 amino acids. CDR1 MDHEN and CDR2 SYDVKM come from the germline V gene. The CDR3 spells CASSSSPGLGAMDTEAFF. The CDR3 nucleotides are TGTGCCAGCAGTTCAAGCCCCGGGTTGGGGGCGATGGACACTGAAGCTTTCTTT. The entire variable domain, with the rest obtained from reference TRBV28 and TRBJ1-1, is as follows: DVKVTQSSRYLVKRTGEKVFLECVQDMDHENMFWYRQDPGLGLRLIYFSYDVKMKEKGDIPEGYSVSREKKERFSLILESASTNQTSMYLCASSSSPGLGAMDTEAFFGQGTRLTVV.

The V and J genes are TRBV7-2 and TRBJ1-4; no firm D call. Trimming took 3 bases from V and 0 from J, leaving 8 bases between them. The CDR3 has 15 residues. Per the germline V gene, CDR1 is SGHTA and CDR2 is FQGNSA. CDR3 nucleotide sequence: TGTGCCAGCAGCTTCTCCGGGACAACTAATGAAAAACTGTTTTTT. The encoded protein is CASSFSGTTNEKLFF.

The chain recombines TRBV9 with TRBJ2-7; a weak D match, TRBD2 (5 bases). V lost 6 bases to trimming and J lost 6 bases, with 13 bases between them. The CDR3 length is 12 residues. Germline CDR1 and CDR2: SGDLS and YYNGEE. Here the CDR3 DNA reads TGTGCCAGCATCGAACTAGGGAGCGAGCAGTACTTC. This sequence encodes CASIELGSEQYF.

CDR3 sequence: CAISENFRRDNSPLHF. CDR3 coding DNA: TGTGCCATCAGTGAGAATTTTCGGCGGGATAATTCACCCCTCCACTTT. The chain employs TRBV10-3 and TRBJ1-6; no clear D. Per the germline V gene, CDR1 is ENHRY and CDR2 is SYGVKD. This CDR3 has 16 residues. The V and J ends lost 2 bases and 5 bases respectively, with 13 bases between them.

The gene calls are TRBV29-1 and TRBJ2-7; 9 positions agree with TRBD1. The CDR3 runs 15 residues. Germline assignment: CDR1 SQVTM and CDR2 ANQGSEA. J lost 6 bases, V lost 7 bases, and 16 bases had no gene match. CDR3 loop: CSATDRGSDGGEQYF. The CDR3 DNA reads TGCAGCGCTACGGACAGGGGCAGTGATGGCGGCGAGCAGTACTTC.

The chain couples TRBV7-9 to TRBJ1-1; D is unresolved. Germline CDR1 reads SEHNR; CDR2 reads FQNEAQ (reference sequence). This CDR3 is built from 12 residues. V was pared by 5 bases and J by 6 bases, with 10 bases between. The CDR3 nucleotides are TGTGCCAGCAGCCCGGAGATGGCTGAAGCTTTCTTT. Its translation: CASSPEMAEAFF.

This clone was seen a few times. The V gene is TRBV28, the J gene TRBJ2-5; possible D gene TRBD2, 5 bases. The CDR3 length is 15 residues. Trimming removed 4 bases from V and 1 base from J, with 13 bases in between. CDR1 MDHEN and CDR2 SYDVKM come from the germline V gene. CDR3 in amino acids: CASSSLSGSQETQYF. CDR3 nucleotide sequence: TGTGCCAGCAGTTCCCTCTCGGGAAGCCAAGAGACCCAGTACTTC.